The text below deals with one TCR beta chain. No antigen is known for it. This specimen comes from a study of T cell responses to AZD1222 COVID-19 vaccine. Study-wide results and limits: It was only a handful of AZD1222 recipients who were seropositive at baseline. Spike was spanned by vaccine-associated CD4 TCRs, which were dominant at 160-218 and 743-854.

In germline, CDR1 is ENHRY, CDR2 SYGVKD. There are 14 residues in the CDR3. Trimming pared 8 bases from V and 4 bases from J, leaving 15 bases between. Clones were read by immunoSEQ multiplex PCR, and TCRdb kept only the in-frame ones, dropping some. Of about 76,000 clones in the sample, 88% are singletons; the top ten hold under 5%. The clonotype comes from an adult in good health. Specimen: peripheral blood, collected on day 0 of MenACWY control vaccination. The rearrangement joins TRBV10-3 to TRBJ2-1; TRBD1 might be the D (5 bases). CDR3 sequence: CAISDIPGYNEQFF. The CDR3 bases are TGTGCCATCTCGGACATCCCCGGGTACAATGAGCAGTTCTTC.